This T cell receptor beta chain was captured by sequencing in a study of Ad26.COV2.S vaccination and SARS-CoV-2 variants. Overall study context: Intramuscular Ad26.COV2.S at 5x10^10 or 1x10^11 viral particles.

A word on this clone: The target antigen is unknown.

Profiling relied on immunoSEQ multiplex PCR, and the TCRdb table lists in-frame clones only, not all of them. The sample records around 300,000 clones, 85% to 90% being singletons. Findings and limits, study-wide: Non-spike TCR breadth did not differ much between vaccine and placebo recipients. Vaccinated individuals (as opposed to placebo recipients) had higher spike-specific TCR breadth. It was reported that spike-specific CD8+ and CD4+ T cell responses were substantially broad after vaccination.

Specified treatment: roughly 19 received Ad26.COV2.S at low or high dose, single or two shots; 5 received placebo; per-sample allocation not given. The samples date from day 63 after the first vaccine or placebo injection. The receptor was derived from a person between 18 and 59 years old who received the Ad26.COV2.S COVID-19 vaccine or a placebo. The sequences come from peripheral blood, collected in a trial of Ad26.COV2.S vaccine versus placebo.

The CDR3 DNA sequence: TGTGCCTGGAGTGTACGGTCTATCCGTAATGAGCAGTTCTTC. Protein sequence: CAWSVRSIRNEQFF. The genes are TRBV30 and TRBJ2-1; D not certain. V dropped 0 bases and J dropped 7 bases, with 13 bases sitting between them. This CDR3 contains 14 residues. Germline CDR1 is GTSNPN and CDR2 is SVGIG (reference sequence).